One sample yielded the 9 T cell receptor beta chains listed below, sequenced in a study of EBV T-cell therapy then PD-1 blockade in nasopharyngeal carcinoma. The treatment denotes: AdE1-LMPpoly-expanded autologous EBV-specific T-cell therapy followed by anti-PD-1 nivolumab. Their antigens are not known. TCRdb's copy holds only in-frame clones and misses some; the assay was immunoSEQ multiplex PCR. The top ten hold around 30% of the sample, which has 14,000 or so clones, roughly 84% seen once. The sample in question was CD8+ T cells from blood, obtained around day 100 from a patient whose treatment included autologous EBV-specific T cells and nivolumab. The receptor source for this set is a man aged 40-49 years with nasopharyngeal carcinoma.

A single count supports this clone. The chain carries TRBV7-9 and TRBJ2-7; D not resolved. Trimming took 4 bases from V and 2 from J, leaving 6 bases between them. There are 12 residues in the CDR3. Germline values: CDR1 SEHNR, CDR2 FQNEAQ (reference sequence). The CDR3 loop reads CASSSHTYEQYF. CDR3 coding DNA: TGTGCCAGCAGCTCCCACACCTACGAGCAGTACTTC.

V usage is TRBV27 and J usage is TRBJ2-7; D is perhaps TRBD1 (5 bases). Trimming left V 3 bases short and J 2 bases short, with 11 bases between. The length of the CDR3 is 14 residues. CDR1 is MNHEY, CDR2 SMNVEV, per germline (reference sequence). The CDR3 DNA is TGTGCCAGCAGTTTCCAGGGTCCTACCTACGAGCAGTACTTC. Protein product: CASSFQGPTYEQYF.

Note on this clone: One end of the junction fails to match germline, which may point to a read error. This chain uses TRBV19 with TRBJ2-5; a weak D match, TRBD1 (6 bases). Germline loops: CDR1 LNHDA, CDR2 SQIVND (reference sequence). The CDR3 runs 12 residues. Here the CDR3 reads CASSLDRKTQYF. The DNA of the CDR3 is TGTGCCAGTAGTCTAGACAGGAAGACCCAGTACTTC. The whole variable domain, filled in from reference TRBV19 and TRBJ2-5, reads DGGITQSPKYLFRKEGQNVTLSCEQNLNHDAMYWYRQDPGQGLRLIYYSQIVNDFQKGDIAEGYSVSREKKESFPLTVTSAQKNPTAFYLCASSLDRKTQYFGPGTRLLVL.

CDR3 nucleotide sequence: TGTGCCAGCAGCTTAACGGTGACAGACAACACCGGGGAGCTGTTTTTT. Amino acid sequence: CASSLTVTDNTGELFF. The J gene is TRBJ2-2, the V gene TRBV7-3; TRBD1 might be the D (5 bases). This CDR3 spans 16 amino acids. V was cut by 0 bases and J by 2 bases, with 10 bases left in between. The germline gives CDR1 SGHTA, CDR2 FQGTGA.

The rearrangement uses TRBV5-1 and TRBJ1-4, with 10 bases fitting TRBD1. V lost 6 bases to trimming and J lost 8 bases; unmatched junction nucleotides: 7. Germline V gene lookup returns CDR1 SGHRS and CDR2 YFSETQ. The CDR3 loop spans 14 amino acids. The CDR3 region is CASNPGTGEEKLFF. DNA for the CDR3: TGCGCCAGCAACCCCGGGACAGGGGAGGAAAAACTGTTTTTT.

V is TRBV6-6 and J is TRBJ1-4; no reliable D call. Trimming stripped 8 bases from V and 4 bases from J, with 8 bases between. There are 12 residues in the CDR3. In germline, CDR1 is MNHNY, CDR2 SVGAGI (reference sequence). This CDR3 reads CASRGDNEKLFF. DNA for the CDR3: TGTGCCAGCCGGGGAGATAATGAAAAACTGTTTTTT.

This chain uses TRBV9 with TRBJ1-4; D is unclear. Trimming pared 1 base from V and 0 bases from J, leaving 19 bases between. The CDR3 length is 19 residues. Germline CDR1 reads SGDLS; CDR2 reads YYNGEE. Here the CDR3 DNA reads TGTGCCAGCAGCGTACGCCCGGGCTTCTGGTCCGCAACTAATGAAAAACTGTTTTTT. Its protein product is CASSVRPGFWSATNEKLFF.

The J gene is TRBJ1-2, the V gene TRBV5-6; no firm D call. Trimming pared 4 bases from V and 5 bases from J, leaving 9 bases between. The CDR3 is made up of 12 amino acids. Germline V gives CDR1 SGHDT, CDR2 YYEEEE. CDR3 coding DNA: TGTGCCAGCAGCGAGGGCGATTATGGCTACACCTTC. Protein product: CASSEGDYGYTF.

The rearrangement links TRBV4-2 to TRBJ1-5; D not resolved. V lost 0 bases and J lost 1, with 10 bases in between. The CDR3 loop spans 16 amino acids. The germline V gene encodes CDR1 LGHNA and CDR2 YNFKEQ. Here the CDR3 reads CASSQDLGRSNQPQHF. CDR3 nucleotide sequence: TGTGCCAGCAGCCAAGATTTAGGCCGGAGCAATCAGCCCCAGCATTTT.